The rows below give T cell receptor beta chains drawn from one sample of a study of blood T cell repertoires in COVID-19. The data were produced by immunoSEQ multiplex PCR, yet TCRdb's version contains in-frame clones alone and is incomplete. Here the sample spans about 260,000 clones, less than 90% being singletons. The sample was peripheral blood. The source of these receptors is a young man with active or convalescent COVID-19. The CDR3 runs from the conserved cysteine through the conserved F or W. D genes are given only for firm matches. Some rows mark clone size as missing; the rest say once, few, many or name a class of expanded clone.

size	V	length	D	J	DNA	CDR3
NA	TRBV6-4	18	NA	TRBJ1-4	TGTGCCACACAGGGAGGGGGGTTTCTCTTAGGGGTCTTCGAAAAACTGTTTTTT	CATQGGGFLLGVFEKLFF
NA	TRBV7-9	15	NA	TRBJ2-3	TGTGCCAGCAGCACCAGGGGCAGCGGCACAGATACGCAGTATTTT	CASSTRGSGTDTQYF
NA	TRBV10-1	10	NA	TRBJ1-1	TGCGCCAAGAGGAGGGTTGAAGCTTTCTTT	CAKRRVEAFF
NA	TRBV13	14	TRBD2	TRBJ2-3	TGTGCCAGCAGCTTGGTCCTTAGCGGGGGGGCGCAGTATTTT	CASSLVLSGGAQYF
NA	TRBV10-2	15	TRBD2	TRBJ2-7	TGCGCCAGCAAAATTGATAGCGGGGGGGCCTACGAGCAGTACTTC	CASKIDSGGAYEQYF
NA	TRBV7-2	17	TRBD2	TRBJ2-7	TGTGCCAGCAGCTTAAGCCTAGCGGGGGGCCTCTCCTACGAGCAGTACTTC	CASSLSLAGGLSYEQYF
NA	TRBV6-5	16	TRBD1	TRBJ1-1	TGTGCCAGCAGTTCCGGGACAGCACTTATGAACACTGAAGCTTTCTTT	CASSSGTALMNTEAFF
once	TRBV2	15	TRBD1	TRBJ1-5	TGTGCCAGCAGTCGAGAGGACAGGGTCAATCAGCCCCAGCATTTT	CASSREDRVNQPQHF
NA	TRBV4-1	17	TRBD2	TRBJ2-1	TGCGCCAGCAGCCAAGATCTTAGCGGGGGGTCCCACAATGAGCAGTTCTTC	CASSQDLSGGSHNEQFF
NA	TRBV6-2/TRBV6-3	15	NA	TRBJ1-1	TGTGCCAGCAGTTACTTGGCAGGAGGGAACACTGAAGCTTTCTTT	CASSYLAGGNTEAFF
NA	TRBV9	14	NA	TRBJ1-2	TGTGCCAGCAGCGTATCCGGGACAAGCTATGGCTACACCTTC	CASSVSGTSYGYTF
NA	TRBV12-3/TRBV12-4	12	NA	TRBJ1-2	TGTGCCAGCAGTTTAGCTTTTCTTGGCTACACCTTC	CASSLAFLGYTF
NA	TRBV19	18	TRBD1	TRBJ1-5	TGTGCCAGTAGTAAAAGACAGGGGGCTAGGTATAGCAATCAGCCCCAGCATTTT	CASSKRQGARYSNQPQHF
NA	TRBV4-2	18	TRBD2	TRBJ2-1	TGTGCCAGCAGCCAAGAAATTCTAGCGGGGGGGCGATGGAATGAGCAGTTCTTC	CASSQEILAGGRWNEQFF
NA	TRBV6-5	15	TRBD2	TRBJ2-1	TGTGCCAGCAGCGGGTTGGTAGCGGGGGGTAATGAGCAGTTCTTC	CASSGLVAGGNEQFF
once	TRBV6-1	15	TRBD1	TRBJ1-5	TGTGCCAGCAGTGAAAGACAGGGGATTTTGCAGCCCCAGCATTTT	CASSERQGILQPQHF
once	TRBV11-2	14	NA	TRBJ2-7	TGTGCCAGCAGCTTAGACCAGGGATCCTACGAGCAGTACTTC	CASSLDQGSYEQYF
once	TRBV27	16	NA	TRBJ1-4	TGTGCCAGCAGCCAACTCCGGACAGCAACTAATGAAAAACTGTTTTTT	CASSQLRTATNEKLFF
NA	TRBV21-1	18	NA	TRBJ1-1	TGTGCCAGCAGCAAAGAATTACAGGGCCCGAGTATGAACACTGAAGCTTTCTTT	CASSKELQGPSMNTEAFF
NA	TRBV9	13	NA	TRBJ1-1	TGTGCCAGCAGCGTAGCCTTTAACACTGAAGCTTTCTTT	CASSVAFNTEAFF
NA	TRBV7-9	15	NA	TRBJ1-1	TGTGCCAGCAGCTTATCGGTGTCGGGGGGCACTGAAGCTTTCTTT	CASSLSVSGGTEAFF
NA	TRBV5-1	14	TRBD1	TRBJ2-3	TGCGCCAGCAAGGACAGGGTTGGTGCAGATACGCAGTATTTT	CASKDRVGADTQYF
NA	TRBV6-6	13	NA	TRBJ2-7	TGTGCCAGCAGCCCACTAAGCTCCTACGAGCAGTACTTC	CASSPLSSYEQYF
NA	TRBV25-1	18	TRBD1	TRBJ1-4	TGTGCCAGCAGTGGGAGGACAGGGCCCTCTGCAACTAATGAAAAACTGTTTTTT	CASSGRTGPSATNEKLFF
NA	TRBV5-4	17	NA	TRBJ2-5	TGTGCCAGCAGCTTGGGTGTTGTGGGGGGGGCCCAGGAGACCCAGTACTTC	CASSLGVVGGAQETQYF
NA	TRBV10-3	16	TRBD1	TRBJ1-2	TGTGCCATCAGTGGGTTAGTCCAGGGGGCTAACTATGGCTACACCTTC	CAISGLVQGANYGYTF
NA	TRBV13	14	NA	TRBJ2-1	TGTGCCAGCAGCTTAGACAGTACCTACAATGAGCAGTTCTTC	CASSLDSTYNEQFF
NA	TRBV28	18	TRBD1	TRBJ1-3	TGTGCCAGCAGTTCGCCAACCGGGACAGGGTGGGTCGGAAACACCATATATTTT	CASSSPTGTGWVGNTIYF
NA	TRBV2	14	TRBD1	TRBJ1-5	TGTGCCAGCAGACTGACAGGGGCCTCCCAGGCCCAGCATTTT	CASRLTGASQAQHF
NA	TRBV9	16	NA	TRBJ2-3	TGTGCCAGCAGCCCCCGAGGCGGGGAACGCACAGATACGCAGTATTTT	CASSPRGGERTDTQYF
NA	TRBV6-6	14	NA	TRBJ1-2	TGTGCCAGCAGTCAACAGGGAGAAAGTAGTGGCTACACCTTC	CASSQQGESSGYTF
NA	TRBV2	13	NA	TRBJ1-6	TGTGCCACCCGAGACAGGAGCGATTCACCCCTCCACTTT	CATRDRSDSPLHF
NA	TRBV30	16	TRBD1	TRBJ1-1	TGTGCCTGGAGTGCGGACAGGGGGCCGGCGATTACTGAAGCTTTCTTT	CAWSADRGPAITEAFF
many	TRBV7-9	12	NA	TRBJ1-3	TGTGCCAGCGGGAGGCCTGGAAACACCATATATTTT	CASGRPGNTIYF
NA	TRBV19	16	TRBD1	TRBJ2-1	TGTGCCAGTAGTATAGTGGGGACAGGACTCTACAATGAGCAGTTCTTC	CASSIVGTGLYNEQFF
NA	TRBV19	12	NA	TRBJ2-5	TGTGCCAGTAGTATCCAGGGAGAGACCCAGTACTTC	CASSIQGETQYF
NA	TRBV28	13	TRBD1	TRBJ2-7	TGTGCCAGCACCCCAACAGGGGGATACGAGCAGTACTTC	CASTPTGGYEQYF
NA	TRBV9	14	TRBD2	TRBJ2-1	TGTGCCAGCAGCGGAGCGGGGCGAGTCGATGAGCAGTTCTTC	CASSGAGRVDEQFF
NA	TRBV27	12	NA	TRBJ2-3	TGTGCCAGCAGTGGGGGCGGACATACGCAGTATTTT	CASSGGGHTQYF
few	TRBV27	18	TRBD2	TRBJ2-1	TGTGCCAGCAGTTTACGACTAGCGGGGGGACTTTCCTACAATGAGCAGTTCTTC	CASSLRLAGGLSYNEQFF
NA	TRBV6-6	16	NA	TRBJ1-2	TGTGCCAGCGAACCAGGGGCCGGGACGGAGAACTATGGCTACACCTTC	CASEPGAGTENYGYTF
once	TRBV6-1	12	TRBD1	TRBJ2-2	TGTGCCAGCAAAAGGGGGCATAAGGAGCTGTTTTTT	CASKRGHKELFF
NA	TRBV6-5	14	NA	TRBJ1-2	TGTGCCAGCAGTTACTCTGAGGGTGACTATGGCTACACCTTC	CASSYSEGDYGYTF
NA	TRBV9	15	NA	TRBJ1-3	TGTGCCAGCAGCGAGCGGGGATCCTCTGGAAACACCATATATTTT	CASSERGSSGNTIYF
NA	TRBV3-1/TRBV3-2	11	NA	TRBJ1-1	TGTGCCAGCAGCCACCTAGGTGCAGCTTTCTTT	CASSHLGAAFF
NA	TRBV12-3/TRBV12-4	12	NA	TRBJ2-1	TGTGCCAGCACCTCGGAGAACAATGAGCAGTTCTTC	CASTSENNEQFF
NA	TRBV2	14	TRBD2	TRBJ2-7	TGTGCCAGCAGGGAGCGGGAGACCACCTACGAGCAGTACTTC	CASRERETTYEQYF